This T cell receptor (beta chain) was sequenced during a study of cytomegalovirus exposure and HLA in healthy donors. Whole-study results and caveats: One variant, a missense change in DCLRE1C, was linked in a later analysis to TCR beta V- and J-gene trimming. Presence/absence analysis assumed near-uniform sequencing depth across donors.

As concerns this clone: What it recognizes is unknown.

PCR amplification relied on 60 Vbeta primers (plus 13 Jbeta primers). Profiling relied on immunoSEQ multiplex PCR, and the TCRdb table lists in-frame clones only, not all of them. The table records about 150,000 clones, 76% of them present only once. V was cut by 6 bases and J by 8 bases, with 13 bases left in between. Germline V gene lookup returns CDR1 MDHEN and CDR2 SYDVKM. There are 12 residues in the CDR3. The sequence was collected from a woman between 35 and 50 years old in good health and CMV-seronegative. Sequenced input: PBMCs. V is TRBV28 and J is TRBJ1-2, with D maybe TRBD1 (6 bases). The CDR3 loop reads CASRPTGKGYTF. The CDR3 DNA is TGTGCCAGCAGACCCACAGGGAAAGGCTACACCTTC.